This T cell receptor (beta chain) was sequenced during a study of molecular identifiers for immune sequencing clone quantification. Overall study findings and caveats: Clones above 20 RNA copies contained over 98% of effector molecules and under 1% of naive molecules.

TCRdb independently ran MiXCR on the PCR reads; one entry per CDR3 protein. The sample records about 320,000 distinct CDR3 sequences, under 25% being singletons. After removal of 4 bases from V and 4 bases from J, the junction contained 6 bases not matched to a gene. Germline V CDR1 and CDR2: LNHDA, SQIVND (reference sequence). This CDR3 is 14 amino acids long. In its sample, this clonotype was seen many times. Its matching antigen is unknown. This receptor was identified in a human donor in good health. Some libraries in this study had Jurkat cell RNA spiked in. J is TRBJ1-1 and V is TRBV19, with 7 positions matching TRBD1. The sequencing sample was made of naive CD8+ T cells from blood, with Jurkat cell RNA spiked in. Noted subset: FACS-sorted CD8+CD4-CCR7+CD45RA+ naive T cells. DNA for the CDR3: TGTGCCAGTAGTACCCGACAGGGAATCACTGAAGCTTTCTTT. Its translation is CASSTRQGITEAFF.